These 2 T cell receptor beta chains were sequenced from one sample in a study of shared clonotypes between healthy human individuals. Measured with immunoSEQ multiplex PCR; TCRdb has only the in-frame clones, and not every one. Of over a million clones in the sample, approximately 98.5% were seen once. Material for sequencing was naive CD4+ T cells sorted from blood. Sample subset: CD45RA+ positively selected. These receptors originate from a man aged 25-45 years in good health.

The chain employs TRBV29-1 and TRBJ2-5, with unresolved D. V was shortened by 4 bases and J by 2 bases, with 8 bases between the two germline ends. The CDR3 runs 12 residues. Germline V lookup: CDR1 SQVTM, CDR2 ANQGSEA. This CDR3 reads CSVVGWQETQYF. The CDR3 nucleotides are TGCAGCGTTGTAGGGTGGCAAGAGACCCAGTACTTC.

The chain is built from TRBV27 and TRBJ2-3, with TRBD1 as a possible D gene (6 bases). The CDR3 has 14 residues. Trimming cost V 5 bases and J 0 bases, with 9 bases left between them. Germline-derived CDR1 and CDR2 are MNHEY and SMNVEV (reference sequence). This CDR3 reads CASSGQFSTDTQYF. The CDR3 bases are TGTGCCAGCAGTGGACAGTTTAGCACAGATACGCAGTATTTT.